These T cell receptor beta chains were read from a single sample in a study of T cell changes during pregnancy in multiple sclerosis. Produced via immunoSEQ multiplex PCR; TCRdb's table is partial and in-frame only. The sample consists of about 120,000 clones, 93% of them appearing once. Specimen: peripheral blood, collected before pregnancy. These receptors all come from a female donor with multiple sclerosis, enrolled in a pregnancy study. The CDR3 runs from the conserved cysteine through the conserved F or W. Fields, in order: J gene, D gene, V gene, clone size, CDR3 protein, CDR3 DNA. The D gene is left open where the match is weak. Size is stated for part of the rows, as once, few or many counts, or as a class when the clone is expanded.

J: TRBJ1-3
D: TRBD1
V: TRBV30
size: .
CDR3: CAWSLAPPDRGNTIYF
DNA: TGTGCCTGGAGCCTAGCCCCCCCGGACAGGGGAAACACCATATATTTT

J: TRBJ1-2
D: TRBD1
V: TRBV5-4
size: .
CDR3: CASRSGTGRGGYTF
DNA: TGTGCCAGCAGGTCCGGGACAGGGAGGGGTGGCTACACCTTC

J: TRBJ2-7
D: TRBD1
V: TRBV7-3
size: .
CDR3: CASSTSGTGWQYF
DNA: TGTGCCAGCAGCACATCCGGGACAGGGTGGCAGTACTTC

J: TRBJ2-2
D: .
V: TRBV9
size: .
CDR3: CASSLQGGTGELFF
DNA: TGTGCCAGCAGCTTACAGGGGGGGACCGGGGAGCTGTTTTTT

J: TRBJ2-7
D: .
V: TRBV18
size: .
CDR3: CASSQDHHSSYEQYF
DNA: TGTGCCAGCTCACAAGACCACCACAGCTCCTACGAGCAGTACTTC

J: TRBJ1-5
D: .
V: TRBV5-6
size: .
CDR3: CASNRYRDTNQPQHF
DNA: TGTGCCAGCAACCGATACCGGGACACCAATCAGCCCCAGCATTTT

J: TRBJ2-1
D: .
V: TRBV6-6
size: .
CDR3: CASSSTGGAYNEQFF
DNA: TGTGCCAGCAGTTCCACAGGGGGGGCCTACAATGAGCAGTTCTTC

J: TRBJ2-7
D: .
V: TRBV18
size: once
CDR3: CASSANARGTSYEQYF
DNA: TGTGCCAGCTCCGCGAACGCGCGCGGTACTTCCTACGAGCAGTACTTC

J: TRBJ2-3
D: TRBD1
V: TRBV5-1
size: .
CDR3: CASSLEGGPMDTQYF
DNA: TGCGCCAGCAGCTTGGAAGGGGGCCCCATGGATACGCAGTATTTT

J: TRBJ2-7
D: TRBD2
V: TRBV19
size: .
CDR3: CASSRGTSGSYEQYF
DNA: TGTGCCAGTAGCCGAGGTACTAGCGGGAGCTACGAGCAGTACTTC

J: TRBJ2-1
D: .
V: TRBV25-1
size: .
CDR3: CASSDGGRVEQFF
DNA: TGTGCCAGCAGTGACGGGGGGCGGGTTGAGCAGTTCTTC

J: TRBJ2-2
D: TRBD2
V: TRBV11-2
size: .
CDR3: CASSLVGSSGRTGELFF
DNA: TGTGCCAGCAGCTTAGTCGGTTCTAGCGGAAGAACCGGGGAGCTGTTTTTT

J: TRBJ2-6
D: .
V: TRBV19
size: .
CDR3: CASSVQGPRANVLTF
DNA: TGTGCCAGTAGTGTACAGGGACCGCGGGCCAACGTCCTGACTTTC

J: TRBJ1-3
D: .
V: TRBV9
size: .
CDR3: CASSVVPGGTGNTIYF
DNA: TGTGCCAGCAGCGTAGTCCCAGGAGGAACTGGAAACACCATATATTTT

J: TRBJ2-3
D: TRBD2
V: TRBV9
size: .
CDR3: CASSVGGSGGAPDTQYF
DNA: TGTGCCAGCAGCGTAGGGGGGAGCGGGGGGGCCCCAGATACGCAGTATTTT

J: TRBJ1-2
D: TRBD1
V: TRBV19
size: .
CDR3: CASRNRGKGYGYTF
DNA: TGTGCCAGTAGAAACAGGGGAAAGGGATATGGCTACACCTTC

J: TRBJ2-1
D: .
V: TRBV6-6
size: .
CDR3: CASSYSTQNEQFF
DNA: TGTGCCAGCAGTTACTCGACTCAGAATGAGCAGTTCTTC

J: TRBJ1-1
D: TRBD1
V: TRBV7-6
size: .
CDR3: CASSLTGGTAMNTEAFF
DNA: TGTGCCAGCAGCTTAACGGGGGGGACAGCCATGAACACTGAAGCTTTCTTT

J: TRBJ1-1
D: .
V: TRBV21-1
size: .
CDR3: CASSNFQPTGRSVLTEAFF
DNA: TGTGCCAGCAGCAACTTTCAGCCGACAGGTCGCTCGGTCCTCACTGAAGCTTTCTTT

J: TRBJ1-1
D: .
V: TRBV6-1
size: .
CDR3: CASSLQGNTEAFF
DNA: TGTGCCAGCAGCCTACAGGGTAACACTGAAGCTTTCTTT

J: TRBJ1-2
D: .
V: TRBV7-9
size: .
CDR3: CASSRGARDGYTF
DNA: TGTGCCAGCAGCCGCGGGGCCAGGGATGGCTACACCTTC

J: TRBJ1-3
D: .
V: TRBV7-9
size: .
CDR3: CASSSTGSPSSGNTIYF
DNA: TGTGCCAGCAGCTCTACAGGGAGCCCTTCCTCTGGAAACACCATATATTTT

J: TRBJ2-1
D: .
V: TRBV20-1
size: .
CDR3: CSARDPLREFF
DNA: TGCAGTGCGCGGGACCCCCTCCGGGAGTTCTTC

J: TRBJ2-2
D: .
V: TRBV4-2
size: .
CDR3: CASSQTTRGNTGELFF
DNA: TGTGCCAGCAGCCAAACGACTAGGGGGAACACCGGGGAGCTGTTTTTT

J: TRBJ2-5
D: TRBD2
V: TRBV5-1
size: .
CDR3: CASRGLAQETQYF
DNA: TGCGCCAGCAGGGGACTAGCCCAAGAGACCCAGTACTTC

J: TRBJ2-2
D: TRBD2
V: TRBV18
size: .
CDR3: CASSPLRSASGSVTGELFF
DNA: TGTGCCAGCTCACCACTGAGGTCGGCTAGCGGGAGCGTGACCGGGGAGCTGTTTTTT

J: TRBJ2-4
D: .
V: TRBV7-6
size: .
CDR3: CASSLGQGSIQYF
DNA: TGTGCCAGCAGCCTCGGGCAGGGGAGCATTCAGTACTTC

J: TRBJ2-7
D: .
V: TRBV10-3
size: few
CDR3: CAATTADEQYF
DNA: TGTGCCGCGACGACGGCGGACGAGCAGTACTTC

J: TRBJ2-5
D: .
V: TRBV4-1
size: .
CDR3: CASSRTPQETQYF
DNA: TGCGCCAGCAGCCGGACACCTCAAGAGACCCAGTACTTC

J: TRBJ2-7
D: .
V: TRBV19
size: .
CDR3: CASSYQGRGTYEQYF
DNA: TGTGCCAGTAGTTATCAGGGAAGGGGTACCTACGAGCAGTACTTC

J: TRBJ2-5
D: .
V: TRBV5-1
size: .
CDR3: CASSLVGGPETQYF
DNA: TGCGCCAGCAGCTTGGTAGGCGGTCCGGAGACCCAGTACTTC

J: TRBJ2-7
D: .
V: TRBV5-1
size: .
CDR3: CASSLSGGYEQYF
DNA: TGCGCCAGCAGCTTGTCAGGGGGGTACGAGCAGTACTTC

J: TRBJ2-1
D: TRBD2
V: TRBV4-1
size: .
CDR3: CASSHGGRSSYNEQFF
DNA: TGCGCCAGCAGCCACGGCGGGAGGAGCTCCTACAATGAGCAGTTCTTC

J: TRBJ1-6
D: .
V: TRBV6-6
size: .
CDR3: CASSTHREYNSPLHF
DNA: TGTGCCAGCAGTACTCACAGGGAGTATAATTCACCCCTCCACTTT

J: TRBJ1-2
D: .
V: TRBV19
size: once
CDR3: CGSSQSLRGYGYTF
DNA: TGTGGTTCCAGCCAGTCATTGAGGGGGTATGGCTACACCTTC

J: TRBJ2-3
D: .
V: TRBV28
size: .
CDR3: CASSSRMGSWANTDTQYF
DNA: TGTGCCAGCAGTTCCCGTATGGGGAGCTGGGCTAACACAGATACGCAGTATTTT

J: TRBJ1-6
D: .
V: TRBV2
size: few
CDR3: CASSEGRTTNSPLHF
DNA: TGTGCCAGCAGTGAAGGACGGACTACTAATTCACCCCTCCACTTT